These T cell receptor beta chains were read from a single sample in a study of cytomegalovirus exposure and HLA in healthy donors. Data came from immunoSEQ multiplex PCR; TCRdb stores just in-frame clones and leaves some out. The sample holds around 100,000 clones, roughly 66% seen once. Material: PBMCs. The source of these receptors is a woman in her 50s in good health and CMV-seronegative. CDR3s include the opening cysteine and the closing phenylalanine or tryptophan. The D gene is left open where the match is weak. Not all rows give a size; the values are once, few, many and, for expanded clones, a class.

J | V | size | D | CDR3 | DNA
TRBJ2-1 | TRBV2 | NA | TRBD2 | CASSAPTSDPGNEQFF | TGTGCCAGCAGTGCACCCACTAGCGATCCAGGGAATGAGCAGTTCTTC
TRBJ2-1 | TRBV12-5 | NA | TRBD2 | CASGLVLAGLANEQFF | TGTGCTAGTGGTTTGGTACTAGCGGGTTTAGCCAATGAGCAGTTCTTC
TRBJ2-5 | TRBV30 | NA | TRBD1 | CAWTGGEQETQYF | TGTGCCTGGACAGGGGGCGAACAAGAGACCCAGTACTTC
TRBJ2-2 | TRBV9 | NA | TRBD2 | CASSASGTSLVLGELFF | TGTGCCAGCAGTGCATCCGGGACTAGCCTTGTCTTAGGGGAGCTGTTTTTT
TRBJ2-7 | TRBV4-2 | once | NA | CASRAGTGTLYEQYF | TGTGCCAGCAGGGCGGGGACCGGGACTTTATACGAGCAGTACTTC
TRBJ2-1 | TRBV11-2 | NA | TRBD2 | CASSPGQLLTREGKIEQFF | TGTGCCAGCAGCCCTGGCCAATTACTAACGCGGGAGGGAAAAATCGAGCAGTTCTTC
TRBJ1-6 | TRBV6-1 | NA | NA | CASSDLPGGGSPLHF | TGTGCCAGCAGTGATCTTCCGGGCGGGGGGTCACCCCTCCACTTT
TRBJ2-5 | TRBV2 | NA | TRBD1 | CASSRQGGRAETQYF | TGTGCCAGCAGTCGACAGGGGGGGCGGGCGGAGACCCAGTACTTC
TRBJ2-5 | TRBV6-1 | NA | TRBD1 | CASSTGGTETQYF | TGTGCCAGCAGTACAGGGGGCACAGAGACCCAGTACTTC
TRBJ2-7 | TRBV30 | NA | TRBD1 | CAWSRGQGTHEQYF | TGTGCCTGGAGTCGGGGACAGGGTACCCACGAGCAGTACTTC
TRBJ2-5 | TRBV6-5 | NA | TRBD2 | CASSYSRSSGDETQYF | TGTGCCAGCAGTTACTCGAGGTCAAGCGGGGACGAGACCCAGTACTTC
TRBJ1-3 | TRBV6-5 | NA | NA | CASSSQGINTIYF | TGTGCCAGCAGTTCCCAGGGAATTAACACCATATATTTT
TRBJ1-1 | TRBV6-6 | NA | TRBD1 | CASRTGTGGADTEAFF | TGTGCCAGCAGAACCGGGACAGGGGGCGCGGACACTGAAGCTTTCTTT
TRBJ1-4 | TRBV9 | NA | NA | CASSVASGLKNEKLFF | TGTGCCAGCAGCGTAGCTTCAGGGCTGAAAAATGAAAAACTGTTTTTT
TRBJ2-5 | TRBV6-6 | NA | TRBD1 | CASTYDPGQGKETQYF | TGTGCCAGCACCTACGATCCGGGACAGGGTAAAGAGACCCAGTACTTC
TRBJ2-7 | TRBV27 | NA | TRBD1 | CASRTDRSYEQYF | TGTGCCAGCAGAACGGACAGGTCCTACGAGCAGTACTTC
TRBJ2-5 | TRBV7-6 | NA | NA | CASSGRGVRGQETQYF | TGTGCCAGCAGCGGCCGGGGTGTCCGGGGGCAAGAGACCCAGTACTTC
TRBJ1-4 | TRBV5-1 | NA | NA | CASSRLGNEKLFF | TGCGCCAGCAGCCGCCTCGGTAATGAAAAACTGTTTTTT
TRBJ2-3 | TRBV27 | NA | NA | CASRVAGTDTQYF | TGTGCCAGCAGGGTCGCGGGCACAGATACGCAGTATTTT
TRBJ2-7 | TRBV15 | once | TRBD1 | CATSRALGTGVHEQYF | TGTGCCACCAGCAGAGCCTTAGGGACAGGGGTTCACGAGCAGTACTTC
TRBJ1-4 | TRBV28 | NA | NA | CASRPGQAPEKLFF | TGTGCCAGCCGCCCGGGACAAGCGCCTGAAAAACTGTTTTTT
TRBJ2-1 | TRBV27 | NA | TRBD2 | CASNAGTSSYNEQFF | TGTGCCAGCAATGCCGGGACTAGCTCCTACAATGAGCAGTTCTTC
TRBJ2-3 | TRBV7-9 | NA | NA | CASSPQGYTDTQYF | TGTGCCAGCAGCCCACAGGGTTACACAGATACGCAGTATTTT
TRBJ2-1 | TRBV9 | NA | TRBD2 | CASSVEIAGGYNEQFF | TGTGCCAGCAGCGTAGAGATAGCGGGAGGCTACAATGAGCAGTTCTTC
TRBJ2-2 | TRBV9 | NA | NA | CASSVVVDLTGELFF | TGTGCCAGCAGCGTAGTGGTCGACTTGACCGGGGAGCTGTTTTTT
TRBJ2-3 | TRBV10-1 | few | TRBD1 | CASRLPGQGQYF | TGCGCCAGCAGGCTACCGGGACAGGGGCAGTATTTT
TRBJ1-2 | TRBV7-2 | NA | TRBD1 | CASSRRTGGISNYGYTF | TGTGCCAGCAGCCGGAGGACAGGGGGGATTTCTAACTATGGCTACACCTTC
TRBJ2-1 | TRBV12-5 | NA | NA | CASGLVPLFNEQFF | TGTGCTAGTGGTTTGGTACCACTTTTCAATGAGCAGTTCTTC
TRBJ1-4 | TRBV5-1 | NA | NA | CASTLSEGGGKLFF | TGCGCCAGCACCCTAAGTGAGGGCGGAGGAAAACTGTTTTTT
TRBJ2-7 | TRBV7-9 | NA | TRBD2 | CASSYVGGRAHEQYF | TGTGCCAGCAGCTATGTCGGCGGGAGGGCCCACGAGCAGTACTTC
TRBJ2-5 | TRBV19 | NA | NA | CASTPTPTSSSKQYF | TGTGCCAGTACCCCCACGCCAACTAGCAGCAGCAAGCAGTACTTC
TRBJ1-1 | TRBV7-9 | few | TRBD1 | CASSATGGVGTEAFF | TGTGCCAGCAGCGCCACAGGGGGCGTTGGGACTGAAGCTTTCTTT
TRBJ2-6 | TRBV14 | NA | NA | CASSQEVSSGANVLTF | TGTGCCAGCAGCCAAGAAGTCAGCTCTGGGGCCAACGTCCTGACTTTC
TRBJ2-7 | TRBV6-5 | NA | NA | CASSYSRGGGSYEQYF | TGTGCCAGCAGTTACTCGAGGGGAGGAGGCTCCTACGAGCAGTACTTC
TRBJ2-7 | TRBV9 | few | NA | CASSVRTDSYEQYF | TGTGCCAGCAGCGTACGGACAGACTCCTACGAGCAGTACTTC
TRBJ2-1 | TRBV5-4 | once | NA | CASSPTMSPYNEQFF | TGTGCCAGCAGCCCCACTATGTCCCCCTACAATGAGCAGTTCTTC
TRBJ2-2 | TRBV23-1 | NA | TRBD1 | CASPEPGQGVDSTGELFF | TGCGCCAGCCCCGAACCCGGACAGGGGGTTGATAGCACCGGGGAGCTGTTTTTT
TRBJ2-7 | TRBV28 | NA | NA | CASIGRGYEQYF | TGTGCCAGCATCGGACGGGGGTACGAGCAGTACTTC
TRBJ2-3 | TRBV6-5 | NA | NA | CASSSNSGDTQYF | TGTGCCAGCAGTTCAAACTCAGGGGATACGCAGTATTTT
TRBJ2-1 | TRBV4-1 | NA | NA | CASSQVLGGTYNEQFF | TGCGCCAGCAGCCAAGTTTTGGGGGGAACCTACAATGAGCAGTTCTTC
TRBJ2-5 | TRBV25-1 | NA | TRBD2 | CASSGGLEVGETQYF | TGTGCCAGCAGTGGCGGACTAGAAGTTGGGGAGACCCAGTACTTC
TRBJ2-7 | TRBV2 | NA | NA | CASSEYVSYEQYF | TGTGCCAGCAGTGAATATGTTAGCTACGAGCAGTACTTC